The 32 T cell receptor beta chains given below trace back to one sample, sequenced in a study of blood T cell dynamics during melanoma immunotherapy. Clones were read by immunoSEQ multiplex PCR, and TCRdb kept only the in-frame ones, dropping some. Of 3,000 to 4,500 clones in the sample, about 96% are singletons; the top ten hold about 1.7%. Specified time point: pre-treatment baseline. The material was effector memory CD8+ T cells from blood, obtained from a patient treated with checkpoint blockade. Source of these receptors: a human donor with melanoma.

The rearrangement uses TRBV27 and TRBJ2-3; weak D call: TRBD1 (5 bases). CDR1 and CDR2 from the germline V gene are MNHEY and SMNVEV (reference sequence). The CDR3 has 14 residues. Deletions cut 5 bases from V and 6 bases from J, with 15 bases between. Here the CDR3 DNA reads TGTGCCAGCAGTCCCAGCTTGCAGGGCGATACGCAGTATTTT. Residues: CASSPSLQGDTQYF.

The chain uses TRBV7-2 and TRBJ1-2; D gene uncertain. Trimming left V 8 bases short and J 5 bases short, with 15 bases between. The CDR3 extends over 13 amino acids. The germline gives CDR1 SGHTA, CDR2 FQGNSA. This CDR3 reads CASGRADQYGYTF. Written as DNA, the CDR3 is TGTGCCAGCGGGAGGGCTGATCAGTATGGCTACACCTTC.

CDR3 loop: CASSWAGTDTQYF. CDR3 bases: TGTGCCAGCAGCTGGGCGGGCACAGATACGCAGTATTTT. This rearrangement joins TRBV5-6 to TRBJ2-3; D is ambiguous. Germline loops: CDR1 SGHDT, CDR2 YYEEEE. The CDR3 consists of 13 residues. Trimming shortened V by 3 bases and J by 1 base, and 6 bases separated the two germline ends.

The chain uses TRBV25-1 and TRBJ2-2, with D perhaps TRBD2 (5 bases). The CDR3 covers 11 residues. V lost 8 bases, J lost 5 bases, and 6 bases lay in between. Germline V gene lookup returns CDR1 MGHDK and CDR2 SYGVNS. The CDR3 protein is CASRTTGELFF. Written as DNA, the CDR3 is TGTGCCAGCCGGACTACCGGGGAGCTGTTTTTT. Filled out from reference TRBV25-1 and TRBJ2-2, the complete variable domain reads EADIYQTPRYLVIGTGKKITLECSQTMGHDKMYWYQQDPGMELHLIHYSYGVNSTEKGDLSSESTVSRIRTEHFPLTLESARPSHTSQYLCASRTTGELFFGEGSRLTVL.

V gene TRBV5-4 combines with J gene TRBJ1-5, with no clear D. The CDR3 runs to 12 residues. Germline CDR1 is SGHNT and CDR2 is YYREEE (reference sequence). Trimming stripped 4 bases from V and 4 bases from J, with 6 bases between. The CDR3 region has the DNA TGTGCCAGCAGCGCCGGGAATCAGCCCCAGCATTTT. Its translation is CASSAGNQPQHF. Using reference TRBV5-4 and TRBJ1-5 for the parts outside the CDR3, the full variable domain is ETGVTQSPTHLIKTRGQQVTLRCSSQSGHNTVSWYQQALGQGPQFIFQYYREEENGRGNFPPRFSGLQFPNYSSELNVNALELDDSALYLCASSAGNQPQHFGDGTRLSIL.

This clone was found once. The V and J genes are TRBV27 and TRBJ2-1, with a possible D match to TRBD2 (5 bases). This CDR3 contains 14 residues. Trimming left V 3 bases short and J 3 bases short, with 9 bases between. In germline, CDR1 is MNHEY, CDR2 SMNVEV (reference sequence). CDR3 DNA: TGTGCCAGCAGTTTGAGCGGCCTCTACAATGAGCAGTTCTTC. Protein: CASSLSGLYNEQFF.

The V call is TRBV11-2, the J call TRBJ2-5; 8 bases are shared with TRBD2. Trimming cost V 3 bases and J 5 bases; bases outside gene matches: 8. This CDR3 is 15 amino acids long. The germline V gene has CDR1 SGHAT and CDR2 FQNNGV. This chain's CDR3 is CASSFAAGVGETQYF. The DNA for the CDR3 is TGTGCCAGCAGCTTTGCAGCGGGAGTCGGGGAGACCCAGTACTTC. Based on the CDR3 plus reference TRBV11-2 and TRBJ2-5, the full variable domain is EAGVAQSPRYKIIEKRQSVAFWCNPISGHATLYWYQQILGQGPKLLIQFQNNGVVDDSQLPKDRFSAERLKGVDSTLKIQPAKLEDSAVYLCASSFAAGVGETQYFGPGTRLLVL.

V and J are TRBV13 and TRBJ1-4, with 8 bases identical to TRBD1. Per the germline V gene, CDR1 is PRHDT and CDR2 is FYEKMQ (reference sequence). The CDR3 runs to 15 residues. The ends lost 5 bases at V and 1 base at J; junction bases unmatched: 3. CDR3 sequence (DNA): TGTGCCAGCAGCGTACAGGGGGAAACTAATGAAAAACTGTTTTTT. Encoded protein: CASSVQGETNEKLFF.

This CDR3 is CASSIDQELADTGELFF. CDR3 bases: TGTGCCAGTAGTATAGATCAGGAACTAGCGGACACCGGGGAGCTGTTTTTT. The V gene is TRBV19, the J gene TRBJ2-2; 8 bases are a match to TRBD2. The CDR3 sequence is 17 residues long. The germline V gene encodes CDR1 LNHDA and CDR2 SQIVND (reference sequence). The trim removed 0 bases at V and 3 bases at J, leaving 6 bases unmatched.

J is TRBJ2-1 and V is TRBV4-1, with TRBD2 matching over 8 bases. The CDR3 runs 19 residues. Germline loops: CDR1 MGHRA, CDR2 YSYEKL. V was clipped by 3 bases and J by 0 bases; unmatched bases: 13. CDR3 sequence (DNA): TGCGCCAGCAGCCATCTCACCTTAGTTGCGGGAGGCTCCTACAATGAGCAGTTCTTC. Residues: CASSHLTLVAGGSYNEQFF.

The chain employs TRBV27 and TRBJ2-7, with unresolved D. This CDR3 has 13 residues. The V end was cut by 0 bases, the J end by 5 bases, with 8 bases between. CDR1 MNHEY and CDR2 SMNVEV come from the germline V gene (reference sequence). CDR3 DNA sequence: TGTGCCAGCAGTTTATCGGAACGTAACGAGCAGTACTTC. Protein sequence: CASSLSERNEQYF.

V and J are TRBV5-1 and TRBJ2-1; 13 bases line up with TRBD2. J gave up 8 bases and V 2 bases, and 7 bases lay outside the gene matches. Germline V gene data show CDR1 as SGHRS and CDR2 as YFSETQ. The CDR3 is made up of 16 amino acids. CDR3 loop: CASSLKGLAGLDEQFF. DNA for the CDR3: TGCGCCAGCAGCTTAAAGGGACTAGCGGGATTAGATGAGCAGTTCTTC. Complete variable domain (other parts from reference TRBV5-1 and TRBJ2-1): KAGVTQTPRYLIKTRGQQVTLSCSPISGHRSVSWYQQTPGQGLQFLFEYFSETQRNKGNFPGRFSGRQFSNSRSEMNVSTLELGDSALYLCASSLKGLAGLDEQFFGPGTRLTVL.

The chain employs TRBV9 and TRBJ2-1; 9 nucleotides line up with TRBD2. The CDR3 contains 16 residues. The junction had 6 bases not matched to a gene; V was cut back by 4 bases and J by 1 base. Germline CDR1 and CDR2: SGDLS and YYNGEE. The CDR3 spells CASSTGLAPSYNEQFF. In DNA, the CDR3 is TGTGCCAGCAGCACCGGACTAGCGCCATCCTACAATGAGCAGTTCTTC.

The chain is built from TRBV18 and TRBJ1-1; D gene ambiguous. Trimming removed 0 bases at V and 1 base at J, with 6 bases between. CDR1 is KGHSH, CDR2 LQKENI, per germline. The CDR3 is 14 residues long. The DNA for the CDR3 is TGTGCCAGCTCACCACCGAGAGGGAACACTGAAGCTTTCTTT. This encodes CASSPPRGNTEAFF.

This chain joins TRBV5-6 and TRBJ2-5; 12 bases are shared with TRBD1. The junction had 6 bases not matched to a gene; V was cut back by 5 bases and J by 4 bases. The CDR3 totals 15 residues. The germline CDR1 and CDR2 sequences are SGHDT and YYEEEE. CDR3 bases: TGTGCCAGCAGGTTCGGGACAGGGGGCCGAGAGACCCAGTACTTC. Translating gives CASRFGTGGRETQYF.

The CDR3: CASSFVAQIYEQYF. In DNA form, the CDR3 reads TGTGCCAGCAGTTTTGTGGCACAAATCTACGAGCAGTACTTC. J is TRBJ2-7 and V is TRBV28; D remains ambiguous. The germline CDR1 and CDR2 sequences are MDHEN and SYDVKM. The CDR3 length is 14 residues. Trimming took 3 bases from V and 3 from J, leaving 12 bases between them.

The V call is TRBV5-6, the J call TRBJ2-7; 7 positions match TRBD2. CDR1 and CDR2 (germline): SGHDT, YYEEEE. This CDR3 region has 13 residues. V dropped 4 bases and J dropped 9; count of bases not matched to a gene: 10. The DNA for the CDR3 is TGTGCCAGCAGCGATACGGGAGGAGGCGGGCAGTACTTC. It yields the protein CASSDTGGGGQYF.

CDR3 sequence reads: CASSIEAGYYSYEQYF. The CDR3 DNA reads TGTGCCAGTAGTATAGAAGCAGGATACTACTCCTACGAGCAGTACTTC. The chain uses TRBV19 and TRBJ2-7; unclear D gene. The CDR3 loop spans 16 amino acids. The V gene lost 0 bases and the J gene lost 0 bases, with 12 bases spanning the gap. Germline V gene lookup returns CDR1 LNHDA and CDR2 SQIVND (reference sequence).

This clone was seen once. The chain combines TRBV10-3 with TRBJ1-2, with D unresolved. Between the trimmed V and J ends, which lost 9 bases and 13 bases, there was a span of 21 bases. The CDR3 spans 12 residues. Germline values: CDR1 ENHRY, CDR2 SYGVKD. The DNA of the CDR3 is TGTGCCATATCCGGGTCCGAGGGATCGGGCACCTTC. It translates to CAISGSEGSGTF.

The genes are TRBV9 and TRBJ2-5, with D possibly matching TRBD1 (5 bases). The CDR3 length is 15 residues. The germline CDR1 and CDR2 sequences are SGDLS and YYNGEE. The ends were cut back, 4 bases at V and 1 base at J, with 14 bases in the middle. In DNA form, the CDR3 reads TGTGCCAGCAGCCCCTTAAGGGGCTTCCAAGAGACCCAGTACTTC. Translated, it gives CASSPLRGFQETQYF.

This chain joins TRBV27 and TRBJ2-1, with 8 bases fitting TRBD2. The ends lost 5 bases at V and 0 bases at J; junction bases unmatched: 6. This CDR3 comprises 16 residues. The germline V gene encodes CDR1 MNHEY and CDR2 SMNVEV (reference sequence). The CDR3 loop is CASSPIAGSSYNEQFF. The CDR3 DNA sequence: TGTGCCAGCAGTCCTATAGCGGGGAGCTCCTACAATGAGCAGTTCTTC.

The chain joins TRBV27 to TRBJ2-7, with no clear D. Germline CDR1 and CDR2: MNHEY and SMNVEV (reference sequence). Deletions cut 3 bases from V and 5 bases from J, with 11 bases between. This CDR3 spans 13 amino acids. CDR3 region: CASSFSSSNEQYF. The CDR3 bases are TGTGCCAGCAGTTTCTCTAGTTCCAACGAGCAGTACTTC.

This chain uses TRBV27 with TRBJ2-5; TRBD2 matches at 9 bases. This CDR3 has 14 residues. V dropped 6 bases and J dropped 5; count of bases not matched to a gene: 7. From germline, CDR1 is MNHEY and CDR2 SMNVEV (reference sequence). This CDR3 reads CASRLEREDETQYF. In DNA form, the CDR3 reads TGTGCCAGCAGGCTCGAGCGGGAGGACGAGACCCAGTACTTC.

V and J are TRBV19 and TRBJ2-5, with 7 bases aligning to TRBD2. TRBJ2-7 explains the end of the DNA better; the J call may be wrong. CDR1 and CDR2 from the germline V gene are LNHDA and SQIVND (reference sequence). There are 17 residues in the CDR3. This CDR3 reads CASTDPGEGGTSYEQYF. In DNA, the CDR3 is TGTGCCAGTACCGACCCGGGGGAGGGAGGGACCTCCTACGAGCAGTACTTC.

V usage is TRBV7-6 and J usage is TRBJ2-5, with 9 bases aligning to TRBD2. This CDR3 spans 16 amino acids. Trimming cost V 1 base and J 5 bases; bases outside gene matches: 8. The V gene's germline CDR1 is SGHVS and CDR2 FNYEAQ. The CDR3 protein is CASSLEVAGVFETQYF. The CDR3 nucleotides read TGTGCCAGCAGCTTAGAGGTAGCGGGAGTTTTTGAGACCCAGTACTTC.

The chain combines TRBV6-6 with TRBJ2-7; D is possibly TRBD1 (7 bases). The CDR3 has 14 residues. The V gene lost 2 bases and the J gene lost 1 base, with 9 bases spanning the gap. In germline, CDR1 is MNHNY, CDR2 SVGAGI (reference sequence). CDR3 region: CASSYPGGSYEQYF. The DNA for the CDR3 is TGTGCCAGCAGTTACCCAGGGGGGTCCTACGAGCAGTACTTC.

The V call is TRBV16, the J call TRBJ2-3; D remains ambiguous. The CDR3 has 11 residues. Per the germline V gene, CDR1 is KGHSY and CDR2 is FQNENV. V was shortened by 0 bases and J by 10 bases, with 5 bases between the two germline ends. This CDR3 reads CASSQSGAQYF. The CDR3 DNA reads as TGTGCCAGCAGCCAATCAGGCGCGCAGTATTTT.

The chain joins TRBV7-9 to TRBJ1-2, with D perhaps TRBD1 (6 bases). The V gene lost 5 bases and the J gene lost 7 bases, with 23 bases spanning the gap. The germline V gene encodes CDR1 SEHNR and CDR2 FQNEAQ (reference sequence). This CDR3 spans 16 amino acids. CDR3 coding DNA: TGTGCCAGCAGCCACTTAGACGGGGGCCCTAATGCTGGCTACACCTTC. This codes for CASSHLDGGPNAGYTF. The full variable domain, its missing parts supplied by reference TRBV7-9 and TRBJ1-2, is DTGVSQNPRHKITKRGQNVTFRCDPISEHNRLYWYRQTLGQGPEFLTYFQNEAQLEKSRLLSDRFSAERPKGSFSTLEIQRTEQGDSAMYLCASSHLDGGPNAGYTFGSGTRLTVV.

This chain connects TRBV28 to TRBJ1-1; the D is unclear. Trimming stripped 5 bases from V and 4 bases from J, with 8 bases between. The CDR3 length is 12 residues. The germline gives CDR1 MDHEN, CDR2 SYDVKM. CDR3 sequence: CASSPRVTEAFF. The CDR3 region has the DNA TGTGCCAGCAGTCCTCGGGTCACTGAAGCTTTCTTT.

This chain joins TRBV27 and TRBJ2-2; D uncertain. The CDR3 loop spans 15 amino acids. V lost 7 bases and J lost 5, with 17 bases in between. The germline gives CDR1 MNHEY, CDR2 SMNVEV (reference sequence). The CDR3 nucleotides are TGTGCCAGCACCTTACTGGGCCCCCGAACCGGGGAGCTGTTTTTT. Its translation is CASTLLGPRTGELFF.

This rearrangement joins TRBV18 to TRBJ2-5; 10 bases align to TRBD2. V lost 6 bases and J lost 5; bases outside the gene matches: 9. The CDR3 spans 15 residues. Germline V gene lookup returns CDR1 KGHSH and CDR2 LQKENI. The CDR3 DNA reads as TGTGCCAGCTCTCAGACTAGCGGGCTTGGGGAGACCCAGTACTTC. It encodes CASSQTSGLGETQYF. Full variable domain (missing parts from reference TRBV18 and TRBJ2-5): NAGVMQNPRHLVRRRGQEARLRCSPMKGHSHVYWYRQLPEEGLKFMVYLQKENIIDESGMPKERFSAEFPKEGPSILRIQQVVRGDSAAYFCASSQTSGLGETQYFGPGTRLLVL.

The genes are TRBV28 and TRBJ2-1; D is unresolved. V was clipped by 4 bases and J by 7 bases, with 20 bases between them. Looked up from germline, CDR1 is MDHEN and CDR2 is SYDVKM. This CDR3 contains 16 residues. CDR3 protein: CASSSPRVTLQNEQFF. The CDR3 region has the DNA TGTGCCAGCAGTTCCCCACGTGTGACCCTACAGAATGAGCAGTTCTTC.